Listed below are T cell receptor beta chains from one sample, sequenced in a study of shared clonotypes between healthy human individuals. The method was immunoSEQ multiplex PCR; TCRdb's version includes in-frame clones alone and lacks a portion of them. The sample lists 400,000 to 500,000 clones; roughly 78% were seen once. Specimen: PBMCs. All receptors derive from a woman in her forties in good health. Some clones in this sample may be carry-over from other donors' samples. Each CDR3 is given with its conserved first and last residue. A D gene is named only where the DNA matches it firmly. Not all rows give a size; the values are once, few, many and, for expanded clones, a class.

CDR3: CASSFGGRLETQYF
DNA: TGTGCCAGCAGCTTTGGCGGGAGGCTAGAGACCCAGTACTTC
size: once
J: TRBJ2-5
V: TRBV7-2
D: TRBD2

CDR3: CASTNSGETEAFF
DNA: TGTGCCAGCACCAACTCAGGAGAAACTGAAGCTTTCTTT
size: .
J: TRBJ1-1
V: TRBV7-2
D: .

CDR3: CASSLEVFADTQYF
DNA: TGTGCCAGCAGCTTAGAGGTCTTTGCAGATACGCAGTATTTT
size: once
J: TRBJ2-3
V: TRBV7-2
D: .

CDR3: CASAQGAGYTF
DNA: TGTGCCTCGGCCCAGGGGGCTGGCTACACCTTC
size: .
J: TRBJ1-2
V: TRBV30
D: TRBD1

CDR3: CASSPAGTDTQYF
DNA: TGTGCCAGCTCACCAGCAGGCACAGATACGCAGTATTTT
size: .
J: TRBJ2-3
V: TRBV18
D: .

CDR3: CASSDREPGELFF
DNA: TGTGCCAGCTCGGACAGGGAACCCGGGGAGCTGTTTTTT
size: .
J: TRBJ2-2
V: TRBV18
D: TRBD1

CDR3: CASSPTGTANTEAFF
DNA: TGTGCCAGTAGTCCAACCGGGACTGCGAACACTGAAGCTTTCTTT
size: .
J: TRBJ1-1
V: TRBV19
D: .

CDR3: CASSPDGRFNTEAFF
DNA: TGTGCCAGCTCCCCGGACGGACGGTTTAACACTGAAGCTTTCTTT
size: few
J: TRBJ1-1
V: TRBV18
D: .

CDR3: CASSPSRSRSGNTIYF
DNA: TGTGCCAGCAGCCCCTCAAGGTCGCGGTCTGGAAACACCATATATTTT
size: few
J: TRBJ1-3
V: TRBV7-9
D: .

CDR3: CASSESGANEQFF
DNA: TGCGCCAGCAGTGAGTCAGGAGCAAATGAGCAGTTCTTC
size: .
J: TRBJ2-1
V: TRBV10-1
D: .

CDR3: CASSVGGADTQYF
DNA: TGTGCCAGCAGCGTAGGCGGCGCCGATACGCAGTATTTT
size: many
J: TRBJ2-3
V: TRBV9
D: .

CDR3: CAWSVIWPGARNTEAFF
DNA: TGTGCCTGGAGTGTAATCTGGCCAGGGGCACGGAACACTGAAGCTTTCTTT
size: .
J: TRBJ1-1
V: TRBV30
D: .

CDR3: CASSLAGLNTEAFF
DNA: TGTGCCAGCAGCTTGGCAGGTTTGAACACTGAAGCTTTCTTT
size: .
J: TRBJ1-1
V: TRBV7-6
D: .

CDR3: CASSLVVQGRVEQYF
DNA: TGTGCCAGCAGCTTAGTCGTTCAGGGAAGGGTCGAGCAGTACTTC
size: .
J: TRBJ2-7
V: TRBV11-1
D: .

CDR3: CASSKAGGVGYTF
DNA: TGTGCCAGCAGTAAAGCAGGGGGCGTCGGCTACACCTTC
size: .
J: TRBJ1-2
V: TRBV6-5
D: TRBD1

CDR3: CASSDTPEGEQYF
DNA: TGTGCCAGCAGTGACACCCCGGAGGGCGAGCAGTACTTC
size: .
J: TRBJ2-7
V: TRBV6-1
D: .

CDR3: CASSASSDGTDTQYF
DNA: TGCGCCAGCAGCGCCAGCAGCGACGGCACAGATACGCAGTATTTT
size: .
J: TRBJ2-3
V: TRBV5-1
D: .

CDR3: CASSSTGTGLSYEQYF
DNA: TGTGCCAGCAGTTCTACCGGGACAGGGCTCTCCTACGAGCAGTACTTC
size: .
J: TRBJ2-7
V: TRBV28
D: TRBD1

CDR3: CASSLRLAGSTDTQYF
DNA: TGCGCCAGCAGCTTGCGACTAGCGGGAAGCACAGATACGCAGTATTTT
size: .
J: TRBJ2-3
V: TRBV5-1
D: TRBD2

CDR3: CASSLAGGYQETQYF
DNA: TGTGCCAGCAGCTTAGCGGGAGGGTACCAAGAGACCCAGTACTTC
size: .
J: TRBJ2-5
V: TRBV5-6
D: TRBD2

CDR3: CASSLRSGRAYEQYF
DNA: TGTGCCAGCAGCTTACGAAGCGGGAGGGCTTACGAGCAGTACTTC
size: .
J: TRBJ2-7
V: TRBV11-3
D: TRBD2

CDR3: CASTRQGAGNTIYF
DNA: TGTGCCAGCACCCGCCAGGGAGCTGGAAACACCATATATTTT
size: .
J: TRBJ1-3
V: TRBV2
D: .

CDR3: CAISPGGNRGEQYF
DNA: TGTGCCATCAGCCCCGGGGGAAACCGGGGGGAGCAGTACTTC
size: once
J: TRBJ2-7
V: TRBV10-3
D: .

CDR3: CASSHGGDQPQHF
DNA: TGTGCCAGCAGCCATGGGGGGGACCAGCCCCAGCATTTT
size: few
J: TRBJ1-5
V: TRBV16
D: .

CDR3: CASSDSEGQGADQPQHF
DNA: TGTGCCAGCAGTGACTCAGAGGGACAGGGGGCCGATCAGCCCCAGCATTTT
size: .
J: TRBJ1-5
V: TRBV6-4
D: TRBD1

CDR3: CASSQGPFFSDRKPNTEAFF
DNA: TGTGCCAGCAGCCAAGGTCCGTTTTTCTCGGACAGAAAACCGAACACTGAAGCTTTCTTT
size: many
J: TRBJ1-1
V: TRBV14
D: .

CDR3: CAINSGRGYEQYF
DNA: TGTGCCATCAATAGCGGAAGGGGGTACGAGCAGTACTTC
size: .
J: TRBJ2-7
V: TRBV10-3
D: .

CDR3: CASSPTGRVYEQYF
DNA: TGTGCCAGCAGTCCGACGGGACGGGTCTACGAGCAGTACTTC
size: .
J: TRBJ2-7
V: TRBV27
D: .

CDR3: CASSFMIRDNYGYTF
DNA: TGTGCCAGCAGCTTTATGATCCGGGACAACTATGGCTACACCTTC
size: .
J: TRBJ1-2
V: TRBV7-8
D: .

CDR3: CASLSVGDTQYF
DNA: TGTGCCAGTCTATCGGTGGGAGATACGCAGTATTTT
size: .
J: TRBJ2-3
V: TRBV19
D: .

CDR3: CASSLADALDQETQYF
DNA: TGCGCCAGCAGCTTGGCAGACGCTTTGGACCAAGAGACCCAGTACTTC
size: .
J: TRBJ2-5
V: TRBV5-1
D: .

CDR3: CASSVGWNANTGELFF
DNA: TGTGCCAGCAGCGTAGGGTGGAACGCGAACACCGGGGAGCTGTTTTTT
size: .
J: TRBJ2-2
V: TRBV9
D: .

CDR3: CASRPGGNYNEQFF
DNA: TGCGCCAGCAGGCCGGGCGGGAACTACAATGAGCAGTTCTTC
size: .
J: TRBJ2-1
V: TRBV5-1
D: .

CDR3: CASSPVTGEQYF
DNA: TGTGCCAGCAGCCCCGTCACGGGCGAGCAGTACTTC
size: once
J: TRBJ2-7
V: TRBV7-9
D: .

CDR3: CASSGGSGRMAGELFF
DNA: TGTGCCAGCAGCGGGGGTAGCGGGAGGATGGCCGGGGAGCTGTTTTTT
size: .
J: TRBJ2-2
V: TRBV11-2
D: TRBD2

CDR3: CASRGDPQSGELFF
DNA: TGTGCCAGCAGGGGGGACCCGCAATCCGGGGAGCTGTTTTTT
size: few
J: TRBJ2-2
V: TRBV6-5
D: .

CDR3: CASSSTSSGTKYF
DNA: TGTGCCAGCAGTTCAACCTCTAGCGGGACGAAGTACTTC
size: .
J: TRBJ2-4
V: TRBV27
D: TRBD2

CDR3: CASRYTGTPAYEQYF
DNA: TGTGCCAGCAGATATACCGGGACACCCGCCTACGAGCAGTACTTC
size: .
J: TRBJ2-7
V: TRBV6-6
D: .

CDR3: CASSLQGYGYTF
DNA: TGTGCCAGCAGCTTACAGGGCTATGGCTACACCTTC
size: few
J: TRBJ1-2
V: TRBV7-2
D: .

CDR3: CASSSWGALQGSANTEAFF
DNA: TGCGCCAGCAGCTCTTGGGGGGCGTTGCAGGGATCGGCTAACACTGAAGCTTTCTTT
size: .
J: TRBJ1-1
V: TRBV5-1
D: .

CDR3: CASSPPNSWNTGELFF
DNA: TGTGCCAGCTCACCCCCGAATAGCTGGAACACCGGGGAGCTGTTTTTT
size: .
J: TRBJ2-2
V: TRBV18
D: .